This T cell receptor (beta chain) was identified during a study of blood T cell repertoires in COVID-19. As for the study in general: Sites in the United States, Italy and Spain provided acute and convalescent COVID-19 samples.

Participant-reported clinical history was the basis for cohort assignment. V lost 0 bases, J lost 5 bases, and 6 bases stayed unmatched. The germline gives CDR1 SGDLS, CDR2 YYNGEE. This CDR3 contains 16 residues. Original handling: Researchers report that nucleated cell counts were estimated from reference gene primer amplification. The protocol was immunoSEQ multiplex PCR, while the TCRdb copy is restricted to in-frame clones and leaves out a portion. That table furnishes V, J and clone size, whereas the DNA furnished D and trimming. The sample records roughly 400,000 clones, around 91% being singletons.

The sample consisted of PBMCs or T cells enriched from blood (not recorded which). J is TRBJ2-3 and V is TRBV9, with TRBD2 matching over 10 bases. This receptor was obtained from a young man who had recovered from COVID-19. The CDR3, as DNA: TGTGCCAGCAGCGTAGGGGCTAGCGGGAGAGTAGATACGCAGTATTTT. It codes for CASSVGASGRVDTQYF.